The 27 T cell receptor beta chains presented below share a single source sample, sequenced in a study of Ad26.COV2.S vaccination and SARS-CoV-2 variants (dated by TCRdb to about 2021). The library was generated by the immunoSEQ multiplex PCR assay. Drawn from immuneACCESS, this table holds only the in-frame rearrangements with V and J called that TCRdb kept. Clones are partly lost; checked studies trace under half to an unresolved V gene and leave the rest unexplained. Recorded for this sample are roughly 420,000 clones; approximately 92% of them occurred a single time. The top ten constitute around 2.6% of the sample. The label giving this sample's treatment or condition can be read as: 19 received Ad26.COV2.S at low or high dose, single or two shots; 5 received placebo; per-sample allocation not given. Repertoires of vaccine and placebo recipients were sequenced from samples collected on day 63 after the first injection.

Here the sequenced sample was peripheral blood, taken in a trial of Ad26.COV2.S vaccine versus placebo. The receptors stem from a person aged 18 to 65 who received the Ad26.COV2.S COVID-19 vaccine or a placebo.

The V gene is TRBV30, the J gene TRBJ2-3; perhaps TRBD2 as D (5 bases). CDR3 length: 14 residues. Deletions cut 1 base from V and 2 bases from J, with 10 bases between. CDR1 is GTSNPN, CDR2 SVGIG, per germline (reference sequence). This chain's CDR3 is CAWSASSITDTQYF. CDR3 sequence (DNA): TGTGCCTGGAGTGCTAGCAGCATCACAGATACGCAGTATTTT.

The rearrangement joins TRBV6-5 to TRBJ1-6; D perhaps matches TRBD1 (6 bases). The germline gives CDR1 MNHEY, CDR2 SVGAGI. V was trimmed by 5 bases and J by 9 bases, leaving 11 bases between them. The CDR3 has 13 amino acids. The CDR3 reads CASSNTGFSPLHF. The DNA of the CDR3 is TGTGCCAGCAGTAATACAGGGTTTTCACCCCTCCACTTT.

The CDR3 DNA sequence: TGTGCCAGTACGGGCTCCTACAATGAGCAGTTCTTC. As protein: CASTGSYNEQFF. The chain has TRBV19 and TRBJ2-1; D unresolved. Germline V lookup: CDR1 LNHDA, CDR2 SQIVND (reference sequence). This CDR3 is built from 12 residues. The ends were cut back, 7 bases at V and 0 bases at J, with 4 bases in the middle.

The chain links TRBV7-8 to TRBJ1-2; D is unresolved. The CDR3 consists of 12 residues. Trimming took 5 bases from V and 4 from J, leaving 8 bases between them. The germline V gene has CDR1 SGHVS and CDR2 FQNEAQ. The CDR3 nucleotides are TGTGCCAGCAGCCAAGAAGGCTATGGCTACACCTTC. Protein sequence: CASSQEGYGYTF. Full variable domain (remainder filled in from reference TRBV7-8 and TRBJ1-2): GAGVSQSPRYKVAKRGQDVALRCDPISGHVSLFWYQQALGQGPEFLTYFQNEAQLDKSGLPSDRFFAERPEGSVSTLKIQRTQQEDSAVYLCASSQEGYGYTFGSGTRLTVV.

This chain uses TRBV14 with TRBJ2-7, with TRBD1 identical over 9 bases. Unmatched junction bases numbered 3, after V lost 3 bases and J lost 3 bases. CDR1 and CDR2 from the germline V gene are SGHDN and FVKESK. The CDR3 covers 14 residues. CDR3 DNA: TGTGCCAGCAGCCATTGGGACAGGGACTACGAGCAGTACTTC. Its translation is CASSHWDRDYEQYF.

The chain combines TRBV11-2 with TRBJ2-7, with 12 bases identical to TRBD1. The germline V gene encodes CDR1 SGHAT and CDR2 FQNNGV. Losses at the gene ends were 6 bases for V and 2 bases for J; bases not matched to a gene: 8. CDR3 length: 16 amino acids. This chain's CDR3 is CASSLRDRGLAYEQYF. CDR3 coding DNA: TGTGCCAGCAGTTTACGGGACAGGGGGCTTGCCTACGAGCAGTACTTC.

The chain carries TRBV2 and TRBJ1-6, with D possibly TRBD1 on 5 matching bases. From germline, CDR1 is SNHLY and CDR2 FYNNEI. The CDR3 covers 16 residues. V was shortened by 6 bases and J by 0 bases, with 12 bases between the two germline ends. This CDR3 is CASSPQESSYNSPLHF. CDR3 DNA: TGTGCCAGCAGCCCACAGGAAAGCTCCTATAATTCACCCCTCCACTTT.

This clone has a single count. V gene TRBV9 combines with J gene TRBJ2-2; TRBD2 matches at 8 bases. J gave up 6 bases and V 3 bases, and 13 bases lay outside the gene matches. Germline lookup yields CDR1 SGDLS and CDR2 YYNGEE. The CDR3 consists of 17 residues. CDR3 bases: TGTGCCAGCAGCGCAAACTTAGCGGGAAGGCGGGCCGGGGAGCTGTTTTTT. Translated: CASSANLAGRRAGELFF.

This chain joins TRBV4-2 and TRBJ2-4, with 7 bases that match TRBD2. Germline values: CDR1 LGHNA, CDR2 YNFKEQ. The CDR3 runs 16 residues. The V gene end was trimmed by 0 bases and the J gene end by 4 bases; junction bases not matched to a gene: 6. The CDR3 region has the DNA TGTGCCAGCAGCCAAGATCGGGAGCGGGGTAAAAACATTCAGTACTTC. This encodes CASSQDRERGKNIQYF.

J is TRBJ2-5 and V is TRBV5-5, with 8 bases aligning to TRBD1. V was pared by 2 bases and J by 5 bases, with 11 bases of the junction left unmatched. The CDR3 runs to 16 residues. Germline lookup yields CDR1 SGHKS and CDR2 YYEKEE (reference sequence). The CDR3 DNA follows: TGTGCCAGCAGCTTCTATGGACAGGGTTCCGGCGAGACCCAGTACTTC. It yields the protein CASSFYGQGSGETQYF.

The rearrangement joins TRBV13 to TRBJ1-1; perhaps TRBD1 as D (5 bases). Germline V gene lookup returns CDR1 PRHDT and CDR2 FYEKMQ (reference sequence). The CDR3 is 14 residues long. Deletions cut 2 bases from V and 6 bases from J, with 13 bases between. In DNA, the CDR3 is TGTGCCAGCAGCTTAAACTCAGGGAAACCTGAAGCTTTCTTT. Translation: CASSLNSGKPEAFF.

The rearrangement joins TRBV6-1 to TRBJ1-5, with TRBD1 matching 8 bases. J lost 7 bases, V lost 4 bases, and 12 bases had no gene match. The CDR3 spans 16 residues. In germline, CDR1 is MNHNS, CDR2 SASEGT. CDR3 nucleotides: TGTGCCAGCAGTGTTGCTGACAGGGGATCCCGCCAGCCCCAGCATTTT. It translates to CASSVADRGSRQPQHF.

This clone appeared a single time. The genes are TRBV2 and TRBJ2-5; D is unresolved. CDR1 is SNHLY, CDR2 FYNNEI, per germline. V was shortened by 2 bases and J by 5 bases, with 6 bases between the two germline ends. This CDR3 comprises 12 residues. The CDR3 nucleotides are TGTGCCAGCAGTGAAAGTTGGGAGACCCAGTACTTC. Its protein product is CASSESWETQYF.

The chain carries TRBV5-4 and TRBJ2-1; 14 bases match TRBD2. V dropped 0 bases and J dropped 10; count of bases not matched to a gene: 6. The germline gives CDR1 SGHNT, CDR2 YYREEE (reference sequence). The CDR3 length is 16 residues. Here the CDR3 reads CASSLGGTSGSLEQFF. CDR3 DNA: TGTGCCAGCAGCTTGGGGGGGACTAGCGGGAGCCTAGAGCAGTTCTTC.

This clone appeared a few times. The chain employs TRBV12-1 and TRBJ1-3; TRBD1 is the table's D call, not checked against the DNA. TRBV12-1 constitutes a pseudogene. The CDR3 is 18 residues long. The CDR3 is CASSFCPGTGLGGNTIYF. DNA for the CDR3: TGTGCCAGCAGCTTTTGTCCCGGGACAGGGTTGGGGGGAAACACCATATATTTT.

This clone appeared a single time. This chain links TRBV5-6 with TRBJ2-1; 8 bases line up with TRBD2. Per germline, CDR1 SGHDT and CDR2 YYEEEE. V shed 4 bases, J shed 15 bases, and the junction held 12 bases outside the gene matches. The CDR3 runs to 13 residues. CDR3 amino acids: CASSPEGLAMSFF. The CDR3 DNA sequence: TGTGCCAGCAGCCCCGAAGGACTAGCCATGTCGTTCTTC.

The genes are TRBV18 and TRBJ2-3, with a tentative D call TRBD2 (6 bases). Trimming took 2 bases from V and 0 from J, leaving 15 bases between them. Germline V gene sequence: CDR1 KGHSH, CDR2 LQKENI. This CDR3 comprises 17 residues. The CDR3 DNA follows: TGTGCCAGCTCACCATCTAGGGGACTTCGAAGCACAGATACGCAGTATTTT. It specifies CASSPSRGLRSTDTQYF.

The chain has TRBV4-2 and TRBJ1-5; D possibly corresponds to TRBD1 (5 bases). The CDR3 consists of 15 residues. Between the trimmed V and J ends, which lost 3 bases and 4 bases, there was a span of 13 bases. Looked up from germline, CDR1 is LGHNA and CDR2 is YNFKEQ. In DNA, the CDR3 is TGTGCCAGCAGCCAGGACGAAGGGGAAAATCAGCCCCAGCATTTT. It yields the protein CASSQDEGENQPQHF.

CDR3 DNA: TGTGCCAGCAGCTTAGCGGCAGGGGGCGCCTATGGCTACACCTTC. It yields the protein CASSLAAGGAYGYTF. The J gene is TRBJ1-2, the V gene TRBV11-1, with TRBD1 identical over 8 bases. The trim removed 0 bases at V and 4 bases at J, leaving 4 bases unmatched. The length of the CDR3 is 15 residues. The germline CDR1 and CDR2 sequences are SGHAT and FQDESV (reference sequence). Full variable domain (rest looked up from reference TRBV11-1 and TRBJ1-2): EAEVAQSPRYKITEKSQAVAFWCDPISGHATLYWYRQILGQGPELLVQFQDESVVDDSQLPKDRFSAERLKGVDSTLKIQPAELGDSAMYLCASSLAAGGAYGYTFGSGTRLTVV.

This chain uses TRBV7-9 with TRBJ2-3; D perhaps matches TRBD1 (6 bases). CDR1 is SEHNR, CDR2 FQNEAQ, per germline (reference sequence). With 3 bases removed from V and 0 bases from J, the gap between germline ends came to 16 bases. CDR3 length: 17 amino acids. In DNA, the CDR3 is TGTGCCAGCAGCTTCCGACAGGACCGCTCTAGCACAGATACGCAGTATTTT. This codes for CASSFRQDRSSTDTQYF.

This chain uses TRBV11-3 with TRBJ2-5, with D hard to call. This CDR3 comprises 13 residues. V lost 2 bases and J 1 base, leaving 5 bases between the germline ends. Per the germline V gene, CDR1 is SGHNT and CDR2 is YENEEA. The CDR3 DNA reads as TGTGCCAGCAGCTTACGTCCCCAAGAGACCCAGTACTTC. It is translated as CASSLRPQETQYF.

V is TRBV13 and J is TRBJ2-7; D call uncertain. Trimming took off 0 bases at V and 4 bases at J, with 7 bases between the two ends. The germline gives CDR1 PRHDT, CDR2 FYEKMQ (reference sequence). This CDR3 has 13 residues. The DNA of the CDR3 is TGTGCCAGCAGCTTAGGACGGTTTTACGAGCAGTACGTC. The encoded protein is CASSLGRFYEQYV.

The chain recombines TRBV7-9 with TRBJ1-1; 8 bases are shared with TRBD1. The CDR3 is 14 residues long. Trimming at V came to 5 bases and at J to 4 bases, leaving 6 bases not matched to a gene. Germline V gene sequence: CDR1 SEHNR, CDR2 FQNEAQ (reference sequence). The CDR3 loop reads CASSPGQGLTEAFF. The DNA of the CDR3 is TGTGCCAGCAGCCCAGGACAGGGCCTCACTGAAGCTTTCTTT.

V is TRBV4-3 and J is TRBJ1-4; perhaps TRBD1 as D (5 bases). The length of the CDR3 is 19 residues. Trimming took 0 bases from V and 3 from J, leaving 20 bases between them. CDR1 is LGHNA, CDR2 YSLEER, per germline. CDR3 residues: CASSQEVRSRVRANEKLFF. The CDR3 region has the DNA TGCGCCAGCAGCCAAGAAGTTAGATCCAGGGTTCGAGCTAATGAAAAACTGTTTTTT.

CDR3: CASSGEGDRPDTQYF. The DNA of the CDR3 is TGTGCCAGCAGTGGAGAGGGGGACAGACCAGATACGCAGTATTTT. The chain joins TRBV2 to TRBJ2-3; 7 bases agree with TRBD1. V lost 4 bases to trimming and J lost 4 bases; unmatched junction nucleotides: 8. This CDR3 is 15 amino acids long. Germline V gene lookup returns CDR1 SNHLY and CDR2 FYNNEI.

The rearrangement joins TRBV19 to TRBJ1-2; 9 bases map to TRBD1. Trimming removed 4 bases from V and 5 bases from J; junction bases left unmatched: 5. The CDR3 is 14 residues long. Germline values: CDR1 LNHDA, CDR2 SQIVND (reference sequence). CDR3: CASSRSGQGYGYTF. CDR3 DNA: TGTGCCAGTAGTAGGTCAGGACAGGGGTATGGCTACACCTTC.

The chain carries TRBV7-2 and TRBJ2-3, with D perhaps TRBD1 or TRBD2 (5 bases each). CDR1 and CDR2 (germline): SGHTA, FQGNSA. The CDR3 has 15 amino acids. Trimming shortened V by 5 bases and J by 4 bases, and 16 bases separated the two germline ends. CDR3 nucleotide sequence: TGTGCCAGCAGCCGGGACCCTCTTCTCTCAGATACGCAGTATTTT. Its translation: CASSRDPLLSDTQYF.